This T cell receptor (beta chain) was obtained from a study of blood T cell repertoires in COVID-19. Background on the study: Italy, Spain and the United States were the sources of the convalescent and acute COVID-19 samples. Sources were T cells, B-cell-depleted T cells, or PBMCs; the material itself was cDNA or gDNA.

During active infection, Seattle patients enrolled and were then monitored through disease. Original analysis: Quantification of nucleated cells was approximated via reference gene primer amplification. TCRdb's copy holds only in-frame clones and misses some; the assay was immunoSEQ multiplex PCR. The V and J calls and the clone size are those of that table, but D and trimming were determined from the DNA. The sample shows a few hundred thousand clones, more than 70% of them seen only once. Germline lookup yields CDR1 SNHLY and CDR2 FYNNEI. V dropped 5 bases and J dropped 4 bases, with 6 bases sitting between them. The CDR3 contains 12 residues. Remarks on this clone: Other DNA variants within this sample encode the same CDR3.

Sequencing used peripheral blood. The genes are TRBV2 and TRBJ1-3; D possibly corresponds to TRBD1 (5 bases). The sequence derives from a woman in her twenties or thirties with COVID-19, enrolled during active disease. The CDR3 loop reads CASSRQGNTIYF. CDR3 bases: TGTGCCAGCAGTCGACAGGGAAACACCATATATTTT.